This is a list of T cell receptor beta chains from one sample in a study of vaccination effects on CD4 cells after COVID-19. What these receptors recognize is not known. Only in-frame clones appear in the TCRdb table, and some are missing; sequencing was by immunoSEQ multiplex PCR. The profile shows 30,000 to 35,000 clones, 60% to 75% of them singletons. Sequenced here: CD4+ T cells from PBMCs cultured with HCoV-OC43 spike peptides, sampled before COVID-19 vaccination. Receptors originate from a human donor who received a COVID-19 vaccine. CDR3s include the opening cysteine and the closing phenylalanine or tryptophan. D genes are given only for firm matches. The size entry is marked missing in some rows and otherwise reads once, few, many or a size class.

j_call d_call v_call clone_size cdr3_aa cdr3_nt
TRBJ2-5 NA TRBV29-1 NA CSVDKLRGETQYF TGCAGCGTTGACAAGCTACGGGGAGAGACCCAGTACTTC
TRBJ2-1 NA TRBV4-1 medium-sized CASSQDITVLGEQFF TGCGCCAGCAGCCAAGATATTACAGTTCTGGGTGAGCAGTTCTTC
TRBJ1-1 NA TRBV29-1 NA CSVMVTNTLNTEAFF TGCAGCGTCATGGTCACCAACACGTTGAACACTGAAGCTTTCTTT
TRBJ1-5 NA TRBV27 NA CASSLTAGGGGSNQPQHF TGTGCCAGCAGTTTAACTGCAGGCGGGGGTGGTAGCAATCAGCCCCAGCATTTT
TRBJ1-1 TRBD1 TRBV5-1 few CASSGQGLHTEAFF TGCGCCAGCAGCGGACAGGGTTTGCACACTGAAGCTTTCTTT
TRBJ2-7 NA TRBV2 NA CASNEGEGSYEQYF TGTGCCAGCAATGAGGGGGAGGGCTCCTACGAGCAGTACTTC
TRBJ1-5 NA TRBV6-1 NA CASSEGGPSNQPQHF TGTGCCAGCAGTGAAGGGGGACCTAGCAATCAGCCCCAGCATTTT
TRBJ2-3 NA TRBV18 once CASSPLSGGTDTQYF TGTGCCAGCTCACCATTGTCCGGGGGCACAGATACGCAGTATTTT
TRBJ2-7 TRBD1 TRBV5-1 NA CASSSTRGRHYEQYF TGCGCCAGCAGCTCAACCAGGGGGCGCCACTACGAGCAGTACTTC
TRBJ1-6 TRBD1 TRBV3-1/TRBV3-2 NA CASSPATGEGSPLHF TGTGCCAGCAGCCCCGCGACAGGGGAAGGTTCACCCCTCCACTTT
TRBJ2-1 TRBD2 TRBV5-1 few CASRAGLAGGQYNEQFF TGCGCCAGCAGGGCCGGACTAGCGGGGGGACAATACAATGAGCAGTTCTTC
TRBJ2-1 TRBD2 TRBV7-6 NA CASSLLAGGNEQFF TGTGCCAGCAGCCTCTTAGCGGGAGGGAATGAGCAGTTCTTC
TRBJ1-1 NA TRBV18 NA CASSPSGTRGNTEAFF TGTGCCAGCTCACCAAGCGGAACCCGGGGGAACACTGAAGCTTTCTTT
TRBJ1-3 NA TRBV30 NA CAWDPPGNTIYF TGTGCCTGGGACCCCCCTGGAAACACCATATATTTT
TRBJ2-1 NA TRBV20-1 NA CSAPGYNEQFF TGCAGTGCTCCTGGCTACAATGAGCAGTTCTTC
TRBJ2-7 TRBD1 TRBV3-1/TRBV3-2 NA CASSHYRDRGYEQYF TGTGCCAGCAGCCACTACCGGGACAGGGGCTACGAGCAGTACTTC
TRBJ2-7 NA TRBV28 NA CASSLVRGGYEQYF TGTGCCAGCAGTTTAGTCAGGGGCGGCTACGAGCAGTACTTC
TRBJ1-1 NA TRBV7-2 NA CASSPGRWVTEAFF TGTGCCAGCTCCCCGGGACGCTGGGTCACTGAAGCTTTCTTT
TRBJ2-7 NA TRBV9 NA CASSVGALQSSYEQYF TGTGCCAGCAGCGTAGGGGCCCTACAAAGCTCCTACGAGCAGTACTTC
TRBJ1-1 NA TRBV9 NA CASSVDGGLNTEAFF TGTGCCAGCAGCGTAGACGGGGGGTTGAACACTGAAGCTTTCTTT
TRBJ2-4 NA TRBV6-1 NA CASSEWRGSAKNIQYF TGTGCCAGCAGTGAATGGAGGGGGTCCGCCAAAAACATTCAGTACTTC
TRBJ2-7 NA TRBV6-5 NA CASSRTAYSYEQYF TGTGCCAGCAGTCGGACAGCCTACTCCTACGAGCAGTACTTC
TRBJ2-7 TRBD1 TRBV6-5 NA CASTRGQGGTYEQYF TGTGCCAGCACCAGGGGACAGGGGGGGACCTACGAGCAGTACTTC
TRBJ1-1 NA TRBV9 NA CASSVAVYTEAFF TGTGCCAGCAGCGTAGCCGTGTACACTGAAGCTTTCTTT
TRBJ1-6 NA TRBV18 few CASSPGADNSPLHF TGTGCCAGCTCACCCGGGGCGGATAATTCACCCCTCCACTTT
TRBJ2-5 NA TRBV5-1 NA CASRWGETQYF TGCGCCAGCAGGTGGGGAGAGACCCAGTACTTC
TRBJ1-2 TRBD1 TRBV6-5 NA CASYKGQGVYGYTF TGTGCCAGCTACAAAGGACAGGGTGTCTATGGCTACACCTTC
TRBJ2-5 NA TRBV6-2/TRBV6-3 NA CASSYSSGSDSFITKETQYF TGTGCCAGCAGTTACTCGAGCGGTTCGGACAGCTTCATAACAAAAGAGACCCAGTACTTC
TRBJ1-1 NA TRBV28 few CASSTGSVYTEAFF TGTGCCAGCAGCACAGGGTCAGTGTACACTGAAGCTTTCTTT
TRBJ1-1 NA TRBV27 NA CASSFHSLNTEAFF TGTGCCAGCAGTTTCCACTCTCTGAACACTGAAGCTTTCTTT
TRBJ1-2 NA TRBV29-1 NA CSVMVGGFGYTF TGCAGCGTTATGGTAGGAGGGTTCGGCTACACCTTC
TRBJ2-3 NA TRBV5-1 NA CASSFRAPSTDTQYF TGCGCCAGCAGCTTCAGGGCCCCTAGCACAGATACGCAGTATTTT
TRBJ2-3 TRBD2 TRBV19 NA CASSIGSGRTTDTQYF TGTGCCAGTAGTATAGGGAGCGGGAGAACGACAGATACGCAGTATTTT
TRBJ1-3 NA TRBV18 few CASRLGNTIYF TGTGCCAGCCGTTTAGGAAACACCATATATTTT
TRBJ1-5 NA TRBV19 NA CASSMKGLSNQPQHF TGTGCCAGTAGTATGAAGGGTCTGAGCAATCAGCCCCAGCATTTT
TRBJ1-2 NA TRBV19 NA CASRIHARGYGYTF TGTGCCAGTAGGATCCACGCACGGGGGTATGGCTACACCTTC
TRBJ1-5 NA TRBV6-5 NA CASSRAGGNQPQHF TGTGCCAGCAGCAGGGCAGGGGGCAATCAGCCCCAGCATTTT
TRBJ1-1 TRBD1 TRBV7-9 NA CASSLAGDRVRVDTEAFF TGTGCCAGCAGCTTAGCGGGGGACAGGGTGAGGGTGGACACTGAAGCTTTCTTT
TRBJ1-2 TRBD1 TRBV5-1 once CASSLVQGADYGYTF TGCGCCAGCAGCTTGGTACAGGGGGCGGACTATGGCTACACCTTC
TRBJ2-5 NA TRBV6-5 NA CASSYGGPETQYF TGTGCCAGCAGTTACGGGGGTCCTGAGACCCAGTACTTC
TRBJ1-6 TRBD1 TRBV10-3 NA CAISDARGTSPLHF TGTGCCATCAGTGACGCCAGGGGGACTTCACCCCTCCACTTT
TRBJ2-5 TRBD2 TRBV6-4 NA CASSERASGRLETQYF TGTGCCAGCAGTGAAAGGGCTAGCGGGAGGCTGGAGACCCAGTACTTC
TRBJ2-7 NA TRBV5-5 NA CASSPRGLYEQYF TGTGCCAGCAGCCCCCGGGGTCTCTACGAGCAGTACTTC
TRBJ1-1 NA TRBV18 NA CASSPMTQNTEAFF TGTGCCAGCTCACCCATGACACAGAACACTGAAGCTTTCTTT
TRBJ1-1 TRBD1 TRBV29-1 few CSVFRTGISTEAFF TGCAGCGTTTTCCGGACAGGGATTAGCACTGAAGCTTTCTTT
TRBJ2-7 NA TRBV5-4 NA CASSPSAGRNYEQYF TGTGCCAGCAGCCCCTCTGCGGGCAGGAACTACGAGCAGTACTTC
TRBJ2-7 NA TRBV3-1/TRBV3-2 NA CASSQVGPGEQYF TGTGCCAGCAGCCAGGTGGGCCCGGGGGAGCAGTACTTC
TRBJ2-1 NA TRBV3-1/TRBV3-2 NA CASRRTPRDEQFF TGTGCCAGCAGACGGACTCCCCGGGATGAGCAGTTCTTC
TRBJ2-1 NA TRBV24-1 once CATSGSPGGSQFF TGTGCCACCAGTGGCTCCCCGGGGGGCTCACAGTTCTTC
TRBJ1-4 TRBD1 TRBV7-2 NA CASSRGQGGEKLFF TGTGCCAGCAGCCGCGGACAGGGAGGAGAAAAACTGTTTTTT